This TCR beta chain was found in a study of T-cell reconstitution after alpha-beta-depleted transplantation in children. During its preparation, the TCRbeta library received unique molecular identifiers. TCRdb redid the calling of the PCR reads with MiXCR, one entry per CDR3 protein. The sample carries 250,000 or so distinct CDR3 sequences, roughly a quarter recorded once. Germline-derived CDR1 and CDR2 are SQVTM and ANQGSEA. The CDR3 is 13 residues long. V dropped 7 bases and J dropped 0 bases, with 12 bases sitting between them. The sequence derives from a female patient aged 2-15 years who had a stem cell transplant for congenital amegakaryocytic thrombocytopenia, so the T cells may come from the graft donor. The chain carries TRBV29-1 and TRBJ1-1; TRBD1 is a possible D gene (6 bases). The sample was PBMCs, mostly from graft donor cells, taken 360 days after TCRalphabeta/CD19-depleted stem cell transplant. The DNA for the CDR3 is TGCAGCGGCCACACAGGGTTGAACACTGAAGCTTTCTTT. Its translation: CSGHTGLNTEAFF.